Below, one T cell receptor beta chain is given with its context. The sample belongs to a study of blood T cells in healthy people across ages. With a J-beta primer mix and a sample-barcoded 5' primer, a second PCR ran 7 to 11 cycles. A template-switch adaptor containing 12 random nucleotides labeled each cDNA molecule. CDR3-containing paired-end reads numbered at least 2.5 million in each sample. A single record per CDR3 protein comes from TCRdb applying MiXCR to the 5' RACE reads. The repertoire holds approximately 790,000 distinct CDR3 sequences, with less than 80% as singletons. Sequencing input: blood. The source is a young man in good health.

The CDR3 region is CASSGRGGIETQYF. The CDR3 DNA sequence: TGTGCCAGCAGCGGACGGGGGGGCATCGAGACCCAGTACTTC. The chain couples TRBV9 to TRBJ2-5, with 8 bases fitting TRBD2. This CDR3 has 14 residues. Germline CDR1 SGDLS, CDR2 YYNGEE. With 3 bases clipped from V and 5 bases from J, the junction kept 6 bases outside the gene matches.